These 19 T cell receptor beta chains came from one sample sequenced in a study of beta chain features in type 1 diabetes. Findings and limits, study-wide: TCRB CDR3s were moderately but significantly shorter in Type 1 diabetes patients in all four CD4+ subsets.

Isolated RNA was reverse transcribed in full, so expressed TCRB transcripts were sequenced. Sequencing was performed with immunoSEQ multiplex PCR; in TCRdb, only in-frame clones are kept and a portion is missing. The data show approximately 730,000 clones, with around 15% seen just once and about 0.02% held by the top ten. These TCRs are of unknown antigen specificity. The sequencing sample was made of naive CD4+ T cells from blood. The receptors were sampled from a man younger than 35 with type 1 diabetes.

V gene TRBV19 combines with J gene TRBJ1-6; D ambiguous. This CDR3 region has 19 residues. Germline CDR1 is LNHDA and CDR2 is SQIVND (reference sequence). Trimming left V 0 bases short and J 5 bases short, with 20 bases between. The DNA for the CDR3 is TGTGCCAGTAGTATAGATCATTCCCGGCGGGCAGAGGATAATTCACCCCTCCACTTT. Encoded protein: CASSIDHSRRAEDNSPLHF. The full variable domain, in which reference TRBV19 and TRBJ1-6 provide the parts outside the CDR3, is DGGITQSPKYLFRKEGQNVTLSCEQNLNHDAMYWYRQDPGQGLRLIYYSQIVNDFQKGDIAEGYSVSREKKESFPLTVTSAQKNPTAFYLCASSIDHSRRAEDNSPLHFGNGTRLTVT.

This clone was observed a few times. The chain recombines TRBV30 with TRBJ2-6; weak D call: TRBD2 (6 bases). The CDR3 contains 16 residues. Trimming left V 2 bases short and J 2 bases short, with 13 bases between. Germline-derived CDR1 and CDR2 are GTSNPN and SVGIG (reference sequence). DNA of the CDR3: TGTGCCTGGAGTCCTGGGGGGTTCCCTGGGGCCAACGTCCTGACTTTC. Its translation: CAWSPGGFPGANVLTF.

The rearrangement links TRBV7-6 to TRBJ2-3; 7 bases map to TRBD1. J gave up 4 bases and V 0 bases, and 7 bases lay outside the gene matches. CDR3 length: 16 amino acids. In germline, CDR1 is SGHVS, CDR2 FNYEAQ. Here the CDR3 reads CASSLAGTVAADTQYF. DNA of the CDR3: TGTGCCAGCAGCTTAGCCGGGACAGTCGCTGCAGATACGCAGTATTTT. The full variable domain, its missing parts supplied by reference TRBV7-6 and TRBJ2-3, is GAGVSQSPRYKVTKRGQDVALRCDPISGHVSLYWYRQALGQGPEFLTYFNYEAQQDKSGLPNDRFSAERPEGSISTLTIQRTEQRDSAMYRCASSLAGTVAADTQYFGPGTRLTVL.

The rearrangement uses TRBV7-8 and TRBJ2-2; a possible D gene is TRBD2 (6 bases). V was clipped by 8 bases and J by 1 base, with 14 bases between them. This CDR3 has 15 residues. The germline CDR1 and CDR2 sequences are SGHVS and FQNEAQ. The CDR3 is CASAEAGLNTGELFF. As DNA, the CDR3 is TGTGCCAGCGCAGAGGCGGGATTGAACACCGGGGAGCTGTTTTTT.

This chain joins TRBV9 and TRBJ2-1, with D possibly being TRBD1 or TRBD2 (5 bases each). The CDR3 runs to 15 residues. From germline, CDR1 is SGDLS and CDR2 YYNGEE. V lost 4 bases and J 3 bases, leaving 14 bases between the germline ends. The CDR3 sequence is CASSPRDQSYNEQFF. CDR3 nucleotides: TGTGCCAGCAGCCCCCGGGACCAAAGCTACAATGAGCAGTTCTTC.

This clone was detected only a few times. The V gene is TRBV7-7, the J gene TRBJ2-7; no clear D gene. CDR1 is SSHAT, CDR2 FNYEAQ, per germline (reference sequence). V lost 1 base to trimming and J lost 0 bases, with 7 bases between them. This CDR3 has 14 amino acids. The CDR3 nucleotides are TGTGCCAGCAGCTTAGGCGCGAGCTCCTACGAGCAGTACTTC. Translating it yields CASSLGASSYEQYF.

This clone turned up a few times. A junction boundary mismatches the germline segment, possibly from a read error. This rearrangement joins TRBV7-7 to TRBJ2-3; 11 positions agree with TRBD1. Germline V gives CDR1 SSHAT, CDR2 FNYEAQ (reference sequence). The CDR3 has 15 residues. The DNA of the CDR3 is TGTGCTAGCAGCCCCGGACAGGGGGCCTCAGATACGCAGTATTTT. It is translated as CASSPGQGASDTQYF. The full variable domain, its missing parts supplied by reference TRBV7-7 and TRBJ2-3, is GAGVSQSPRYKVTKRGQDVTLRCDPISSHATLYWYQQALGQGPEFLTYFNYEAQPDKSGLPSDRFSAERPEGSISTLTIQRTEQRDSAMYRCASSPGQGASDTQYFGPGTRLTVL.

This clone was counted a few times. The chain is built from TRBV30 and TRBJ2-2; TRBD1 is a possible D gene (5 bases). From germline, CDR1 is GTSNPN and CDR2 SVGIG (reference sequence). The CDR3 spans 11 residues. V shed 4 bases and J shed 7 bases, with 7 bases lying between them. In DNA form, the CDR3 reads TGTGCCTGGACGCAGGGCGGGGAGCTGTTTTTT. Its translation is CAWTQGGELFF. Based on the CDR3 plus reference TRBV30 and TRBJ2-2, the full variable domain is SQTIHQWPATLVQPVGSPLSLECTVEGTSNPNLYWYRQAAGRGLQLLFYSVGIGQISSEVPQNLSASRPQDRQFILSSKKLLLSDSGFYLCAWTQGGELFFGEGSRLTVL.

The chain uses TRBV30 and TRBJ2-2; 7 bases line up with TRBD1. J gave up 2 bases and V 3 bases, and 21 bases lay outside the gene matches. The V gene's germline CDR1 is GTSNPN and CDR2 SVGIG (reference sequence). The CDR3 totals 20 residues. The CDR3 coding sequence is TGTGCCTGGAGCGCATGGGCGGACAGGCGACCTTCCCCCAACACCGGGGAGCTGTTTTTT. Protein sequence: CAWSAWADRRPSPNTGELFF. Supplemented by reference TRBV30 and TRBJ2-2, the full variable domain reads SQTIHQWPATLVQPVGSPLSLECTVEGTSNPNLYWYRQAAGRGLQLLFYSVGIGQISSEVPQNLSASRPQDRQFILSSKKLLLSDSGFYLCAWSAWADRRPSPNTGELFFGEGSRLTVL.

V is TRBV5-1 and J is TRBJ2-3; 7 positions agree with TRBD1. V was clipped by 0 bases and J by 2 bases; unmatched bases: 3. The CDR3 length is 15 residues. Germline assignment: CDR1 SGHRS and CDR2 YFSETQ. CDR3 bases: TGCGCCAGCAGCTTGGCCGACAGGGACACAGATACGCAGTATTTT. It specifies CASSLADRDTDTQYF.

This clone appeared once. The CDR3 region is CASSLGLAGGETQYF. The CDR3 nucleotides are TGTGCCAGCAGCTTAGGGCTAGCGGGGGGAGAGACCCAGTACTTC. V gene TRBV7-9 combines with J gene TRBJ2-5, with 11 bases that match TRBD2. There are 15 residues in the CDR3. Losses at the gene ends were 1 base for V and 4 bases for J; bases not matched to a gene: 2. Germline loops: CDR1 SEHNR, CDR2 FQNEAQ (reference sequence).

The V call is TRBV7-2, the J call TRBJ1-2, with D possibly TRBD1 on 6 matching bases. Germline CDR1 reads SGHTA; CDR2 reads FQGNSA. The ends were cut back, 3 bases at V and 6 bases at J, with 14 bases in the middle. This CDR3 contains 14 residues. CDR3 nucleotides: TGTGCCAGCAGCTTTGTTGGGGGCGATAATGGCTACACCTTC. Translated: CASSFVGGDNGYTF.

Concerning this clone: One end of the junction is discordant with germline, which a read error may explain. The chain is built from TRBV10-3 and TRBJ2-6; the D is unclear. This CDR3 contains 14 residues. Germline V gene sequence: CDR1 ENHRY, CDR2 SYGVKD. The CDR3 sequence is CAIGELTGANVLTF. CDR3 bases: TGTGCCATCGGTGAGCTAACTGGGGCCAACGTCCTGACTTTC.

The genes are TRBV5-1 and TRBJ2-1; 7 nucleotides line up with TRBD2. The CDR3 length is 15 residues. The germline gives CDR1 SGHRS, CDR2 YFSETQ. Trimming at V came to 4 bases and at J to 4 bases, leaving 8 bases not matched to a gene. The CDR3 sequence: CASSLTSEPYNEQFF. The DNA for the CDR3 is TGCGCCAGCAGCCTTACTAGCGAACCTTACAATGAGCAGTTCTTC.

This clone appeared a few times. The CDR3 coding sequence is TGTGCCAGCAGCCGCGGGAGCGGGGGACAAGAGACCCAGTACTTC. Its protein product is CASSRGSGGQETQYF. This sequence joins TRBV14 and TRBJ2-5; the match to TRBD2 covers 8 bases. CDR3 length equals 15 residues. CDR1 is SGHDN and CDR2 is FVKESK in the germline V gene. Germline trimming cut 4 bases from V and 2 bases from J; bases unmatched to any gene: 6.

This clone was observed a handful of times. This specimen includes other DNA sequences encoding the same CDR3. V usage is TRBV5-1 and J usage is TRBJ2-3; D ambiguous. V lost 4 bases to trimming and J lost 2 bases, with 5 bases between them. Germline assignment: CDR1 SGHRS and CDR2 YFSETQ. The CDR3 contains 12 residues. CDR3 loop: CASSLSTDTQYF. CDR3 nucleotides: TGCGCCAGCAGCCTCTCCACAGATACGCAGTATTTT.

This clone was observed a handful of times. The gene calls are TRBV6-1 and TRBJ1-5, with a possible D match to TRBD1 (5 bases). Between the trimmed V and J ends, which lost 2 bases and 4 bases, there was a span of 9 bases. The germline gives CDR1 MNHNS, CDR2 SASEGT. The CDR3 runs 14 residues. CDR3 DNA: TGTGCCAGCAGTGAACCCAGGGAAAATCAGCCCCAGCATTTT. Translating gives CASSEPRENQPQHF.

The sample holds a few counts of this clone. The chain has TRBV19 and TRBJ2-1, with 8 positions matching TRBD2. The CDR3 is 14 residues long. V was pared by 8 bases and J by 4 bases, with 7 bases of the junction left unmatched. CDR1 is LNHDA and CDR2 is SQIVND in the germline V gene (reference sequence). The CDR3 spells CASGFSGEYNEQFF. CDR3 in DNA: TGTGCCAGTGGATTTAGCGGGGAGTACAATGAGCAGTTCTTC. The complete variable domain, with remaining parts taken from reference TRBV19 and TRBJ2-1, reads DGGITQSPKYLFRKEGQNVTLSCEQNLNHDAMYWYRQDPGQGLRLIYYSQIVNDFQKGDIAEGYSVSREKKESFPLTVTSAQKNPTAFYLCASGFSGEYNEQFFGPGTRLTVL.

The CDR3 loop reads CAWSGQYSGANVLTF. CDR3 coding DNA: TGTGCCTGGAGCGGACAGTACTCTGGGGCCAACGTCCTGACTTTC. The gene calls are TRBV30 and TRBJ2-6, with D tentatively TRBD1 (6 bases). V was clipped by 3 bases and J by 0 bases, with 9 bases between them. The CDR3 is made up of 15 amino acids. Germline V gene sequence: CDR1 GTSNPN, CDR2 SVGIG (reference sequence).